Sequencing of this T cell receptor (beta chain) was carried out in a study of blood T cell repertoires in COVID-19. Study at large: The cDNA or gDNA used as material had been derived from T cells, B-cell-depleted T cells, or PBMCs.

Trimming pared 6 bases from V and 5 bases from J, leaving 11 bases between. The CDR3 length is 13 residues. TCRdb's table, derived via immunoSEQ multiplex PCR, lists solely in-frame clones and lacks some. Here the sample spans under 300,000 clones, 83% being singletons. The J gene is TRBJ2-1, the V gene TRBV12-3 or TRBV12-4, with a possible D match to TRBD1 (6 bases). Sequenced sample: peripheral blood. This receptor was taken from a human donor in a cohort sampled during active COVID-19. DNA of the CDR3: TGTGCCAGCAGGGAGGACAGCGACAATGAGCAGTTCTTC. This sequence encodes CASREDSDNEQFF.